This TCR beta chain is from a study of CD8+ T cells in alopecia areata. The wider study: Treatment comprised oral tofacitinib, 5 to 10 mg twice daily, in treated patients. Study-level results: Resident alphabeta T cells of normal skin are also sequenced in scalp samples.

Investigators isolated RNA and reverse transcribed it into cDNA to act as the sequencing template. Only in-frame clones appear in the TCRdb table, and some are missing; sequencing was by immunoSEQ multiplex PCR. The repertoire has about 130,000 clones, approximately 49% of them found once; the top ten carry approximately 19%. Notes on this clone: Its antigen is still unknown.

This CDR3 is built from 17 residues. Germline lookup yields CDR1 SGHRS and CDR2 YFSETQ. Germline trimming cut 5 bases from V and 6 bases from J; bases unmatched to any gene: 17. The chain carries TRBV5-1 and TRBJ1-1; 9 bases align to TRBD1. Here the sequenced sample was CD8+ T cells sorted from blood, taken at week 0. This clonotype was sampled from a human donor with alopecia areata. CDR3 sequence: CASRYYLTGTGSAEAFF. The DNA for the CDR3 is TGCGCCAGCAGGTATTATCTTACCGGGACAGGGAGCGCTGAAGCTTTCTTT.